The 23 T cell receptor beta chains below all came from one sample that was sequenced in a study of OX40 agonist ivuxolimab in advanced cancers. Some clones are missing from TCRdb's copy, which holds only in-frame ones; the method was immunoSEQ multiplex PCR. The sample has tens of thousands of clones, roughly 85% seen once; the top ten hold 11% to 15%. This material consisted of CD4+ or CD8+ T cells sorted from blood, taken in a trial of the OX40 agonist ivuxolimab. The receptors stem from an adult with an advanced solid tumor such as melanoma, head and neck, liver or kidney cancer.

The chain carries TRBV4-1 and TRBJ2-7, with D possibly matching TRBD2 (5 bases). The germline CDR1 and CDR2 sequences are MGHRA and YSYEKL. The CDR3 is 15 amino acids. V was pared by 4 bases and J by 2 bases, with 15 bases between. In DNA, the CDR3 is TGCGCCAGCAGCCGACTAAAGGTGGGAGCCTACGAGCAGTACTTC. Its protein product is CASSRLKVGAYEQYF.

The chain combines TRBV5-1 with TRBJ1-4; D possibly corresponds to TRBD1 (6 bases). Germline V lookup: CDR1 SGHRS, CDR2 YFSETQ. The CDR3 has 12 residues. V dropped 5 bases and J dropped 5 bases, with 7 bases sitting between them. The CDR3 is CASRQGNEKLFF. In DNA form, the CDR3 reads TGCGCCAGCAGGCAGGGGAATGAAAAACTGTTTTTT.

The rearrangement joins TRBV15 to TRBJ2-3; 11 positions agree with TRBD2. The CDR3 sequence is 14 residues long. V trimming: 8 bases; J trimming: 2 bases; junction bases outside the gene matches: 3. Germline-derived CDR1 and CDR2 are LNHNV and YYDKDF (reference sequence). The CDR3: CATDSGRATDTQYF. The DNA for the CDR3 is TGTGCCACCGATAGCGGGAGGGCCACAGATACGCAGTATTTT.

V gene TRBV11-2 combines with J gene TRBJ1-4, with a tentative D call TRBD1 (6 bases). Between the trimmed V and J ends, which lost 2 bases and 8 bases, there was a span of 9 bases. The CDR3 length is 13 residues. The germline CDR1 and CDR2 sequences are SGHAT and FQNNGV. The CDR3 protein is CASSLNRDEKLFF. DNA for the CDR3: TGTGCCAGCAGCTTAAACAGGGACGAAAAACTGTTTTTT.

The chain recombines TRBV2 with TRBJ2-2; 7 bases are shared with TRBD1. Per germline, CDR1 SNHLY and CDR2 FYNNEI. The CDR3 length is 15 residues. With V trimmed by 2 bases and J by 6 bases, 6 bases remained unmatched. CDR3: CASSEMGQGAGELFF. The CDR3 nucleotides are TGTGCCAGCAGTGAAATGGGGCAGGGGGCCGGGGAGCTGTTTTTT.

This clone was recorded only once. CDR3 in amino acids: CASSEWFGGQGTDTQYF. CDR3 DNA sequence: TGTGCCAGCAGTGAATGGTTCGGGGGACAGGGAACAGATACGCAGTATTTT. The chain has TRBV2 and TRBJ2-3, with 9 positions matching TRBD1. The V gene end was trimmed by 2 bases and the J gene end by 3 bases; junction bases not matched to a gene: 9. The CDR3 runs to 17 residues. CDR1 and CDR2 from the germline V gene are SNHLY and FYNNEI.

The chain joins TRBV27 to TRBJ1-5, with 7 bases fitting TRBD1. The V segment lost 3 bases and the J segment 5 bases; nucleotides outside the gene matches: 4. The CDR3 is 14 amino acids. Germline CDR1 MNHEY, CDR2 SMNVEV (reference sequence). CDR3 protein: CASSLTGNYQPQHF. CDR3 DNA: TGTGCCAGCAGTTTGACAGGGAATTATCAGCCCCAGCATTTT.

Note on this clone: Distinct nucleotide sequences in the sample also encode this CDR3. The chain joins TRBV28 to TRBJ2-1; 8 bases align to TRBD2. CDR1 is MDHEN, CDR2 SYDVKM, per germline. Unmatched junction bases numbered 12, after V lost 5 bases and J lost 6 bases. The CDR3 is 16 amino acids. The CDR3 protein is CASSTRGGGGINEQFF. The CDR3 nucleotides read TGTGCCAGCAGTACCCGGGGGGGCGGGGGGATCAATGAGCAGTTCTTC.

The rearrangement joins TRBV7-2 to TRBJ2-7; no clear D. CDR1 is SGHTA and CDR2 is FQGNSA in the germline V gene. The CDR3 contains 11 residues. V was pared by 5 bases and J by 3 bases, with 5 bases between. The CDR3 DNA reads TGTGCCAGCAGCCGGAACTACGAGCAGTACTTC. It codes for CASSRNYEQYF.

The chain joins TRBV7-9 to TRBJ2-7; a weak D match, TRBD2 (6 bases). The germline gives CDR1 SEHNR, CDR2 FQNEAQ (reference sequence). Trimming left V 1 base short and J 3 bases short, with 13 bases between. This CDR3 has 15 amino acids. CDR3 sequence (DNA): TGTGCCAGCAGCTTAGAAGGAGGGACCTACTACGAGCAGTACTTC. As protein: CASSLEGGTYYEQYF. Looking up the rest from reference TRBV7-9 and TRBJ2-7 gives the full variable domain: DTGVSQNPRHKITKRGQNVTFRCDPISEHNRLYWYRQTLGQGPEFLTYFQNEAQLEKSRLLSDRFSAERPKGSFSTLEIQRTEQGDSAMYLCASSLEGGTYYEQYFGPGTRLTVT.

This chain links TRBV27 with TRBJ2-5; 9 nucleotides agree with TRBD2. CDR3 length: 17 amino acids. Per germline, CDR1 MNHEY and CDR2 SMNVEV (reference sequence). Losses at the gene ends were 2 bases for V and 5 bases for J; bases not matched to a gene: 12. CDR3 DNA sequence: TGTGCCAGCAGTTTAAACCCCTGGCGGGAGGGCCTCGAGACCCAGTACTTC. It yields the protein CASSLNPWREGLETQYF.

The chain joins TRBV27 to TRBJ2-7, with 9 bases lining up with TRBD2. Germline V CDR1 and CDR2: MNHEY, SMNVEV (reference sequence). The CDR3 length is 14 residues. V dropped 6 bases and J dropped 4; count of bases not matched to a gene: 7. CDR3 sequence (DNA): TGTGCCAGCAGGGATAGCGGGAGTCTGTACGAGCAGTACTTC. It translates to CASRDSGSLYEQYF.

The chain couples TRBV15 to TRBJ2-7; D is ambiguous. The V end lost 3 bases, the J end lost 2 bases, and 5 bases lay between the germline ends. Germline V CDR1 and CDR2: LNHNV, YYDKDF (reference sequence). CDR3 length equals 12 residues. CDR3 residues: CATSRNTYEQYF. CDR3 bases: TGTGCCACCAGCAGGAATACCTACGAGCAGTACTTC.

This clone showed up just a few times. This chain uses TRBV2 with TRBJ2-7, with 9 bases fitting TRBD1. The CDR3 runs to 13 residues. CDR1 is SNHLY, CDR2 FYNNEI, per germline. With V trimmed by 7 bases and J by 7 bases, 8 bases remained unmatched. The CDR3 DNA reads as TGTGCCAGCAACACCGGGACAGGGAGAGAGCAGTACTTC. Its protein product is CASNTGTGREQYF.

A single count supports this clone. The chain recombines TRBV5-1 with TRBJ1-1; D is undetermined. The germline V and J ends were trimmed by 3 bases and 0 bases, with 9 bases remaining between them. Germline values: CDR1 SGHRS, CDR2 YFSETQ. This CDR3 contains 14 residues. The CDR3 is CASSSFTVNTEAFF. CDR3 sequence (DNA): TGCGCCAGCAGCTCCTTCACAGTGAACACTGAAGCTTTCTTT. Full variable domain (missing parts from reference TRBV5-1 and TRBJ1-1): KAGVTQTPRYLIKTRGQQVTLSCSPISGHRSVSWYQQTPGQGLQFLFEYFSETQRNKGNFPGRFSGRQFSNSRSEMNVSTLELGDSALYLCASSSFTVNTEAFFGQGTRLTVV.

The CDR3 sequence: CASSLSGTTLYNEQFF. In DNA form, the CDR3 reads TGTGCCAGCAGTTTATCGGGGACTACCCTCTACAATGAGCAGTTCTTC. The genes are TRBV27 and TRBJ2-1; TRBD2 matches 7 bases. The CDR3 is 16 amino acids. J was trimmed by 3 bases and V by 0 bases; bases with no gene match: 5. Looked up from germline, CDR1 is MNHEY and CDR2 is SMNVEV (reference sequence).

The CDR3 sequence: CASSLDRFYEQYF. The CDR3 DNA follows: TGTGCCAGCAGCTTAGACAGATTCTACGAGCAGTACTTC. The gene calls are TRBV11-2 and TRBJ2-7; D gene ambiguous. CDR1 is SGHAT and CDR2 is FQNNGV in the germline V gene. V lost 0 bases and J 3 bases, leaving 6 bases between the germline ends. This CDR3 comprises 13 residues.

The chain couples TRBV6-5 to TRBJ1-5; D gene ambiguous. Germline V CDR1 and CDR2: MNHEY, SVGAGI. V dropped 4 bases and J dropped 9 bases, with 13 bases sitting between them. The CDR3 extends over 13 amino acids. The CDR3 reads CASSSDTTRPQHF. CDR3 bases: TGTGCCAGCAGTTCCGACACCACGCGGCCCCAGCATTTT.

This clone was observed a handful of times. The chain couples TRBV4-1 to TRBJ1-4, with 9 bases matching TRBD1. CDR1 and CDR2 (germline): MGHRA, YSYEKL. The CDR3 is 15 amino acids. The V and J ends lost 4 bases and 6 bases, in that order; junction bases with no gene match: 6. CDR3 amino acids: CASSPGGTGYEKLFF. The CDR3 region has the DNA TGCGCCAGCAGCCCCGGAGGGACAGGGTATGAAAAACTGTTTTTT.

The gene calls are TRBV30 and TRBJ2-1, with unresolved D. The CDR3 length is 11 residues. Trimming left V 5 bases short and J 2 bases short, with 4 bases between. Germline CDR1 and CDR2: GTSNPN and SVGIG (reference sequence). The CDR3 spells CAWGAYNEQFF. DNA of the CDR3: TGTGCCTGGGGGGCCTACAATGAGCAGTTCTTC. The whole variable domain, remainder taken from reference TRBV30 and TRBJ2-1, is SQTIHQWPATLVQPVGSPLSLECTVEGTSNPNLYWYRQAAGRGLQLLFYSVGIGQISSEVPQNLSASRPQDRQFILSSKKLLLSDSGFYLCAWGAYNEQFFGPGTRLTVL.

CDR3 sequence: CANKGGETQYF. CDR3 DNA sequence: TGTGCCAACAAAGGAGGGGAGACCCAGTACTTC. The chain links TRBV2 to TRBJ2-5; tentatively, D is TRBD2 (6 bases). The CDR3 runs 11 residues. V lost 10 bases and J 5 bases, leaving 11 bases between the germline ends. Germline values: CDR1 SNHLY, CDR2 FYNNEI.

This clone was detected only once. The chain uses TRBV7-9 and TRBJ2-4, with D unclear. V dropped 5 bases and J dropped 0 bases, with 11 bases sitting between them. This CDR3 region has 15 residues. Germline loops: CDR1 SEHNR, CDR2 FQNEAQ (reference sequence). The CDR3: CASSPASLAKNIQYF. The CDR3 coding sequence is TGTGCCAGCAGCCCGGCGTCCTTAGCCAAAAACATTCAGTACTTC.

This clone is a singleton in its sample. The gene calls are TRBV2 and TRBJ2-1, with 11 bases identical to TRBD2. The V gene end was trimmed by 2 bases and the J gene end by 4 bases; junction bases not matched to a gene: 4. The CDR3 sequence is 16 residues long. The germline CDR1 and CDR2 sequences are SNHLY and FYNNEI. The CDR3 sequence is CASSESPSGGYNEQFF. The CDR3 DNA reads as TGTGCCAGCAGTGAATCTCCTAGCGGGGGGTACAATGAGCAGTTCTTC.